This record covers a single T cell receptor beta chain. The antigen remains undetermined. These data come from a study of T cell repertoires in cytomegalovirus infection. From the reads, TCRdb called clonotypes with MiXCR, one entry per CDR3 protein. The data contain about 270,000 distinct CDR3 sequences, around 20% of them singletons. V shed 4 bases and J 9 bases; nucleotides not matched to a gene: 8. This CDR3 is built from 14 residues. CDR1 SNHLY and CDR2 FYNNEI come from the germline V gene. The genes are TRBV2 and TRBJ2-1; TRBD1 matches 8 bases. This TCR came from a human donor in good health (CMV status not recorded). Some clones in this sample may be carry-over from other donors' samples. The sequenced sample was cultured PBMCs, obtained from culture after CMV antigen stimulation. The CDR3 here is CASSGAQGATEQFF. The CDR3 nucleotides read TGTGCCAGCAGTGGGGCGCAGGGGGCAACTGAGCAGTTCTTC.